Following are 17 T cell receptor beta chains from one sample sequenced in a study of T-cell reconstitution after alpha-beta-depleted transplantation in children. As it was prepared, the TCRbeta library received unique molecular identifiers. TCRdb fed the PCR reads into MiXCR, producing one record per CDR3 protein. The data show about 3,000 distinct CDR3 sequences, with roughly 27% seen just once and under 80% held by the top ten. The starting material was PBMCs, mostly from graft donor cells, obtained 60 days after TCRalphabeta/CD19-depleted stem cell transplant. Receptors originate from a male patient between 2 and 10 years old who had a stem cell transplant for acute myeloid leukemia, so the T cells may come from the graft donor.

The chain combines TRBV28 with TRBJ1-1, with D unclear. V gave up 10 bases and J gave up 1 base, with 16 bases separating them. Germline-derived CDR1 and CDR2 are MDHEN and SYDVKM. The CDR3 is made up of 14 amino acids. CDR3 DNA: TGTGCCATGAGCTCCCCGCGGGAGAACACTGAAGCTTTCTTT. Translating gives CAMSSPRENTEAFF.

This chain connects TRBV24-1 to TRBJ2-7, with TRBD1 identical over 9 bases. This CDR3 is built from 13 residues. V shed 12 bases and J 2 bases; nucleotides not matched to a gene: 7. The V gene's germline CDR1 is KGHDR and CDR2 SFDVKD. CDR3 nucleotides: TGTGCCGTCCAACAGGGGGCGGCCTACGAGCAGTACTTC. Protein product: CAVQQGAAYEQYF.

This clonotype was picked up many times. The chain is built from TRBV6-5 and TRBJ2-1, with D hard to call. Trimming shortened V by 5 bases and J by 4 bases, and 3 bases separated the two germline ends. Per the germline V gene, CDR1 is MNHEY and CDR2 is SVGAGI. CDR3 length: 11 amino acids. This chain's CDR3 is CASSRYNEQFF. The CDR3 region has the DNA TGTGCCAGCAGTAGGTACAATGAGCAGTTCTTC.

By share, this clonotype counts as medium-sized. J is TRBJ2-2 and V is TRBV10-3; TRBD1 matches 10 bases. CDR1 and CDR2 from the germline V gene are ENHRY and SYGVKD. CDR3 length equals 16 residues. Trimming removed 6 bases from V and 0 bases from J; junction bases left unmatched: 4. CDR3: CAISDRGRTNTGELFF. DNA for the CDR3: TGTGCCATCAGCGACAGGGGGCGAACGAACACCGGGGAGCTGTTTTTT.

The sample holds many counts of this clonotype. This sequence joins TRBV13 and TRBJ2-1; 12 bases map to TRBD2. CDR3 length: 15 residues. V was pared by 0 bases and J by 11 bases, with 5 bases of the junction left unmatched. The germline V gene has CDR1 PRHDT and CDR2 FYEKMQ (reference sequence). The CDR3 loop reads CASSLGTSGRLKQFF. The CDR3 bases are TGTGCCAGCAGCTTAGGGACTAGCGGGAGATTGAAGCAGTTCTTC.

This clonotype showed up many times. J is TRBJ2-1 and V is TRBV11-3, with TRBD2 identical over 7 bases. The CDR3 runs to 16 residues. V was clipped by 4 bases and J by 9 bases; unmatched bases: 15. Germline lookup yields CDR1 SGHNT and CDR2 YENEEA. The CDR3 bases are TGTGCCAGCAGCTCCTTCTTCGCGGGAGACCAAAGTGAGCAGTTCTTC. It is translated as CASSSFFAGDQSEQFF.

This clonotype was detected once. The V gene is TRBV7-2, the J gene TRBJ2-7; D remains unclear. The ends were cut back, 4 bases at V and 1 base at J, with 8 bases in the middle. CDR3 length equals 13 residues. Germline V CDR1 and CDR2: SGHTA, FQGNSA. The CDR3, as DNA: TGTGCCAGCAGCTCTTCCCTTTCCTACGAGCAGTACTTC. This gives the protein CASSSSLSYEQYF. Drawing the rest from reference TRBV7-2 and TRBJ2-7, the complete variable domain is GAGVSQSPSNKVTEKGKDVELRCDPISGHTALYWYRQSLGQGLEFLIYFQGNSAPDKSGLPSDRFSAERTGGSVSTLTIQRTQQEDSAVYLCASSSSLSYEQYFGPGTRLTVT.

This clonotype was counted ten times or more. V usage is TRBV7-9 and J usage is TRBJ1-3; TRBD1 is a possible D gene (5 bases). The CDR3 is made up of 17 amino acids. Trimming left V 2 bases short and J 0 bases short, with 14 bases between. The germline gives CDR1 SEHNR, CDR2 FQNEAQ (reference sequence). DNA for the CDR3: TGTGCCAGCAGCTTAAAGGGGCAGGGATACTCTGGAAACACCATATATTTT. Translation gives CASSLKGQGYSGNTIYF.

There are many counts of this clonotype. The rearrangement uses TRBV7-9 and TRBJ2-7; the D gene is possibly TRBD2 (5 bases). V lost 3 bases and J lost 7, with 16 bases in between. Germline V gene lookup returns CDR1 SEHNR and CDR2 FQNEAQ (reference sequence). This CDR3 spans 14 amino acids. This CDR3 is CASSFGRASREQYV. The CDR3 DNA reads TGTGCCAGCAGCTTTGGAAGGGCTAGCCGGGAGCAGTACGTC.

In its sample, this clonotype was seen many times. This sequence joins TRBV5-1 and TRBJ1-1; 10 nucleotides agree with TRBD1. V was pared by 0 bases and J by 5 bases, with 13 bases of the junction left unmatched. The CDR3 totals 18 residues. The V gene's germline CDR1 is SGHRS and CDR2 YFSETQ. The CDR3 reads CASSLGGTGEEGLTEAFF. The DNA for the CDR3 is TGCGCCAGCAGCTTGGGAGGGACAGGGGAAGAAGGGCTAACTGAAGCTTTCTTT.

The chain is built from TRBV5-1 and TRBJ2-1; D remains unclear. Germline lookup yields CDR1 SGHRS and CDR2 YFSETQ. V was shortened by 3 bases and J by 4 bases, with 2 bases between the two germline ends. The CDR3 is 11 amino acids. The CDR3 nucleotides are TGCGCCAGCAGCTCATACAATGAGCAGTTCTTC. It translates to CASSSYNEQFF.

There are a few counts of this clonotype. This sequence joins TRBV25-1 and TRBJ2-5, with D possibly matching TRBD2 (6 bases). The V gene's germline CDR1 is MGHDK and CDR2 SYGVNS. V gave up 4 bases and J gave up 5 bases, with 20 bases separating them. CDR3 length equals 16 residues. The CDR3 loop is CASSGGVAARRETQYF. In DNA, the CDR3 is TGTGCCAGCAGTGGGGGGGTGGCAGCTCGCCGGGAGACCCAGTACTTC. The whole variable domain, filled in from reference TRBV25-1 and TRBJ2-5, reads EADIYQTPRYLVIGTGKKITLECSQTMGHDKMYWYQQDPGMELHLIHYSYGVNSTEKGDLSSESTVSRIRTEHFPLTLESARPSHTSQYLCASSGGVAARRETQYFGPGTRLLVL.

Ten or more counts support this clonotype. The J gene is TRBJ2-3, the V gene TRBV19; D is possibly TRBD1 (6 bases). Trimming stripped 1 base from V and 6 bases from J, with 8 bases between. Germline V CDR1 and CDR2: LNHDA, SQIVND (reference sequence). This CDR3 is 13 amino acids long. CDR3 protein: CASSIGRGDTQYF. In nucleotides, the CDR3 is TGTGCCAGTAGTATAGGCAGGGGTGATACGCAGTATTTT.

V is TRBV3-1 and J is TRBJ2-5; 11 positions match TRBD2. The CDR3 length is 18 residues. V shed 11 bases, J shed 0 bases, and the junction held 17 bases outside the gene matches. CDR1 and CDR2 (germline): LGHDT, YNNKEL (reference sequence). The CDR3 region has the DNA TGTGCCTCCACCCAAGACCCCCGACTAGCGGGGTACCAAGAGACCCAGTACTTC. Amino acid sequence: CASTQDPRLAGYQETQYF.

At least ten counts were recorded for this clonotype. The V call is TRBV9, the J call TRBJ2-7; D gene ambiguous. V was shortened by 0 bases and J by 3 bases, with 7 bases between the two germline ends. CDR1 and CDR2 (germline): SGDLS, YYNGEE. This CDR3 is built from 13 residues. Here the CDR3 DNA reads TGTGCCAGCAGCGTAGCCCCGAGCTACGAGCAGTACTTC. The encoded protein is CASSVAPSYEQYF.

There are a few counts of this clonotype. This chain joins TRBV5-1 and TRBJ1-5, with D perhaps TRBD1 (5 bases). Germline loops: CDR1 SGHRS, CDR2 YFSETQ. V was cut by 0 bases and J by 0 bases, with 19 bases left in between. This CDR3 has 19 amino acids. Here the CDR3 reads CASSLDRAPGVYSNQPQHF. In DNA form, the CDR3 reads TGCGCCAGCAGCTTGGATCGGGCCCCGGGGGTTTATAGCAATCAGCCCCAGCATTTT.

This clonotype occurred many times. This chain links TRBV7-9 with TRBJ1-1, with D uncertain. Trimming stripped 5 bases from V and 3 bases from J, with 16 bases between. This CDR3 region has 15 residues. In germline, CDR1 is SEHNR, CDR2 FQNEAQ (reference sequence). The CDR3 nucleotides read TGTGCCAGCAGCCAGATAAAGTGGTTTGACACTGAAGCTTTCTTT. This gives the protein CASSQIKWFDTEAFF.